These 25 T cell receptor beta chains originate from one sample sequenced in a study of blood T cell repertoires in COVID-19. Libraries were prepared by immunoSEQ multiplex PCR; TCRdb keeps only in-frame clonotypes and omits some of them. The sample includes around 84,000 clones, 80% of them seen just once. Sequenced: peripheral blood. Receptors were obtained from a middle-aged woman with active or convalescent COVID-19.

The CDR3 DNA sequence: TGTGCCAGCAGTTTACCGGACAGGAAGAACACTGAAGCTTTCTTT. It codes for CASSLPDRKNTEAFF. The chain carries TRBV28 and TRBJ1-1; 7 bases agree with TRBD1. CDR1 and CDR2 from the germline V gene are MDHEN and SYDVKM. This CDR3 region has 15 residues. The junction had 4 bases not matched to a gene; V was cut back by 2 bases and J by 1 base.

J is TRBJ2-3 and V is TRBV6-2 or TRBV6-3, with 9 bases fitting TRBD2. The V gene's germline CDR1 is MNHEY and CDR2 SVGEGT. V lost 2 bases to trimming and J lost 1 base; unmatched junction nucleotides: 7. The length of the CDR3 is 17 residues. CDR3 DNA sequence: TGTGCCAGCAGTTACGCCCGGAAGCGGGGGGGCACAGATACGCAGTATTTT. This codes for CASSYARKRGGTDTQYF.

V is TRBV28 and J is TRBJ1-4; 10 positions agree with TRBD1. The CDR3 runs 15 residues. With 5 bases clipped from V and 5 bases from J, the junction kept 5 bases outside the gene matches. Germline V gene data show CDR1 as MDHEN and CDR2 as SYDVKM. The CDR3 region has the DNA TGTGCCAGCAGTACGACGGGACAGGGGAATGAAAAACTGTTTTTT. Protein: CASSTTGQGNEKLFF.

This clone was recorded only once. The chain couples TRBV13 to TRBJ2-1, with TRBD1 matching over 8 bases. Germline-derived CDR1 and CDR2 are PRHDT and FYEKMQ (reference sequence). J gave up 9 bases and V 5 bases, and 6 bases lay outside the gene matches. This CDR3 comprises 13 residues. The CDR3 loop reads CASSRQGASEQFF. CDR3 DNA sequence: TGTGCCAGCAGCAGGCAGGGGGCCAGTGAGCAGTTCTTC. Looking up the rest from reference TRBV13 and TRBJ2-1 gives the full variable domain: AAGVIQSPRHLIKEKRETATLKCYPIPRHDTVYWYQQGPGQDPQFLISFYEKMQSDKGSIPDRFSAQQFSDYHSELNMSSLELGDSALYFCASSRQGASEQFFGPGTRLTVL.

This chain joins TRBV5-6 and TRBJ1-2; TRBD1 is a possible D gene (5 bases). The CDR3 totals 14 residues. CDR1 and CDR2 (germline): SGHDT, YYEEEE. Trimming shortened V by 4 bases and J by 3 bases, and 13 bases separated the two germline ends. The CDR3 DNA reads TGTGCCAGCAGCGCTGCGGGGGATTACTATGGCTACACCTTC. Translated, it gives CASSAAGDYYGYTF.

The J gene is TRBJ2-2, the V gene TRBV5-1; weak D call: TRBD1 (7 bases). Trimming removed 4 bases from V and 1 base from J, with 11 bases in between. CDR1 and CDR2 from the germline V gene are SGHRS and YFSETQ. This CDR3 spans 15 amino acids. The CDR3, as DNA: TGCGCCAGCAGCAGCCAGGGGGGGAACACCGGGGAGCTGTTTTTT. Translating it yields CASSSQGGNTGELFF.

This clone has a single count. This chain joins TRBV9 and TRBJ2-4; TRBD2 is a possible D gene (6 bases). Trimming took off 0 bases at V and 7 bases at J, with 8 bases between the two ends. This CDR3 is built from 13 residues. The germline gives CDR1 SGDLS, CDR2 YYNGEE. CDR3 residues: CASSVVGGNIQYF. The CDR3 DNA is TGTGCCAGCAGCGTAGTGGGGGGTAACATTCAGTACTTC.

The chain's CDR3 is CASSSGYSSYNEQFF. The CDR3 coding sequence is TGCGCCAGCAGCTCGGGTTATAGCTCCTACAATGAGCAGTTCTTC. This chain uses TRBV5-1 with TRBJ2-1; D is unresolved. CDR1 is SGHRS and CDR2 is YFSETQ in the germline V gene. The CDR3 loop spans 15 amino acids. The V gene lost 3 bases and the J gene lost 0 bases, with 10 bases spanning the gap.

The chain links TRBV5-1 to TRBJ2-7; 7 bases line up with TRBD1. Germline-derived CDR1 and CDR2 are SGHRS and YFSETQ. Losses at the gene ends were 4 bases for V and 2 bases for J; bases not matched to a gene: 3. The CDR3 totals 13 residues. This CDR3 reads CASSTGQTYEQYF. In DNA, the CDR3 is TGCGCCAGCAGCACGGGACAGACCTACGAGCAGTACTTC.

This clone has a handful of counts. A read error may account for a junction end that differs from germline. The chain uses TRBV30 and TRBJ1-2; D is uncertain. Germline V gene sequence: CDR1 GTSNPN, CDR2 SVGIG (reference sequence). The CDR3 sequence is 10 residues long. The CDR3 loop reads CAGGPYRYTF. The CDR3 region has the DNA TGTGCCGGAGGGCCCTATCGCTACACCTTC.

This chain uses TRBV7-9 with TRBJ1-1; D possibly corresponds to TRBD1 (5 bases). V lost 5 bases, J lost 0 bases, and 10 bases lay in between. The CDR3 loop spans 14 amino acids. The V gene's germline CDR1 is SEHNR and CDR2 FQNEAQ (reference sequence). For the CDR3, the DNA is TGTGCCAGCAGCGCTCAGGGATTGAACACTGAAGCTTTCTTT. This translates into CASSAQGLNTEAFF.

The chain links TRBV4-2 to TRBJ1-5, with D possibly matching TRBD1 (5 bases). Looked up from germline, CDR1 is LGHNA and CDR2 is YNFKEQ. This CDR3 region has 16 residues. With 4 bases removed from V and 0 bases from J, the gap between germline ends came to 13 bases. The chain's CDR3 is CASSLHQGFSNQPQHF. For the CDR3, the DNA is TGTGCCAGCAGCCTTCATCAGGGCTTTAGCAATCAGCCCCAGCATTTT.

The gene calls are TRBV4-2 and TRBJ1-4; no firm D call. From germline, CDR1 is LGHNA and CDR2 YNFKEQ. The CDR3 contains 14 residues. V lost 1 base to trimming and J lost 4 bases, with 7 bases between them. For the CDR3, the DNA is TGTGCCAGCAGCCAAGGCGGGTATAATGAAAAACTGTTTTTT. This sequence encodes CASSQGGYNEKLFF.

This clone showed up just once. This rearrangement joins TRBV20-1 to TRBJ1-4; 7 bases agree with TRBD1. The CDR3 sequence is 16 residues long. J lost 1 base, V lost 3 bases, and 8 bases had no gene match. Germline CDR1 and CDR2: DFQATT and SNEGSKA (reference sequence). CDR3 loop: CSASGDSELTNEKLFF. Here the CDR3 DNA reads TGCAGTGCTAGTGGGGACAGTGAACTAACTAATGAAAAACTGTTTTTT.

The J gene is TRBJ2-3, the V gene TRBV4-3, with TRBD2 matching over 7 bases. The CDR3 has 15 residues. CDR1 LGHNA and CDR2 YSLEER come from the germline V gene. After removal of 5 bases from V and 0 bases from J, the junction contained 5 bases not matched to a gene. The CDR3 nucleotides are TGCGCCAGCAGCTTTAGCGGGTCTAGCACAGATACGCAGTATTTT. This translates into CASSFSGSSTDTQYF.

The V call is TRBV11-3, the J call TRBJ2-7; 12 nucleotides align to TRBD2. The germline V gene encodes CDR1 SGHNT and CDR2 YENEEA. The CDR3 runs 17 residues. J was trimmed by 4 bases and V by 1 base; bases with no gene match: 8. The CDR3 sequence is CASSLVFTSGRPYEQYF. In DNA form, the CDR3 reads TGTGCCAGCAGCTTAGTGTTTACTAGCGGGAGGCCTTACGAGCAGTACTTC.

This chain uses TRBV28 with TRBJ2-3; 9 bases fit TRBD2. This CDR3 is 20 amino acids long. Germline V gene sequence: CDR1 MDHEN, CDR2 SYDVKM. V lost 5 bases and J lost 0; bases outside the gene matches: 18. The CDR3 DNA reads as TGTGCCAGCAGTGACCAATTCACCTTGGGACTAGCCGAGAGCACAGATACGCAGTATTTT. Amino acids: CASSDQFTLGLAESTDTQYF.

The chain combines TRBV18 with TRBJ1-3; D is unclear. V was pared by 0 bases and J by 0 bases, with 6 bases between. There are 15 residues in the CDR3. Germline CDR1 reads KGHSH; CDR2 reads LQKENI. The CDR3 region is CASSPPAFSGNTIYF. The CDR3 nucleotides are TGTGCCAGCTCACCACCGGCCTTCTCTGGAAACACCATATATTTT. The complete variable domain, with remaining parts taken from reference TRBV18 and TRBJ1-3, reads NAGVMQNPRHLVRRRGQEARLRCSPMKGHSHVYWYRQLPEEGLKFMVYLQKENIIDESGMPKERFSAEFPKEGPSILRIQQVVRGDSAAYFCASSPPAFSGNTIYFGEGSWLTVV.

This chain uses TRBV3-1 (or the pseudogene TRBV3-2) with TRBJ2-1, with unresolved D. V shed 1 base and J shed 3 bases, with 10 bases lying between them. CDR3 length: 15 amino acids. Germline CDR1 LGHDT, CDR2 YNNKEL (reference sequence). The CDR3 protein is CASSQAYEIYNEQFF. CDR3 in DNA: TGTGCCAGCAGCCAAGCATACGAGATCTACAATGAGCAGTTCTTC.

The genes are TRBV7-2 and TRBJ1-4, with D possibly matching TRBD1 (6 bases). CDR1 and CDR2 from the germline V gene are SGHTA and FQGNSA. This CDR3 contains 15 residues. Trimming removed 4 bases at V and 2 bases at J, with 11 bases between. The CDR3 DNA reads TGTGCCAGCAGCTCCCAGGGGCAGACTAATGAAAAACTGTTTTTT. As protein: CASSSQGQTNEKLFF.

This clone appeared a single time. The chain couples TRBV7-9 to TRBJ1-3; D is perhaps TRBD1 (6 bases). Germline loops: CDR1 SEHNR, CDR2 FQNEAQ (reference sequence). V dropped 7 bases and J dropped 4 bases, with 14 bases sitting between them. The CDR3 spans 14 residues. CDR3 bases: TGTGCCAGCACCGAATCACAGGGAGGAAACACCATATATTTT. Translating gives CASTESQGGNTIYF.

This chain joins TRBV28 and TRBJ1-5, with TRBD1 identical over 9 bases. CDR1 and CDR2 from the germline V gene are MDHEN and SYDVKM. V shed 7 bases and J 6 bases; nucleotides not matched to a gene: 7. The CDR3 spans 14 residues. The CDR3 DNA reads TGTGCCAGCACCGGTACAGGGGGCCGTCAGCCCCAGCATTTT. Its translation is CASTGTGGRQPQHF.

The V gene is TRBV21-1, the J gene TRBJ1-1; no check of the table's D call, TRBD1, against the DNA was made. TRBV21-1 is a known pseudogene. The CDR3 runs to 16 residues. The CDR3 coding sequence is TGTGCCAGCAGCACTTGGACAGGGGAATTTTCCACTGAAGCTTTCTTT. Protein product: CASSTWTGEFSTEAFF.

The chain links TRBV27 to TRBJ1-5; possibly TRBD1 for D (6 bases). Germline V CDR1 and CDR2: MNHEY, SMNVEV (reference sequence). Trimming took 4 bases from V and 5 from J, leaving 21 bases between them. The CDR3 length is 17 residues. CDR3 nucleotides: TGTGCCAGCAGTTCCTTCACAGGGATAGAAAAGTATCAGCCCCAGCATTTT. Protein sequence: CASSSFTGIEKYQPQHF.

The gene calls are TRBV28 and TRBJ2-1, with 7 positions matching TRBD2. The germline gives CDR1 MDHEN, CDR2 SYDVKM. This CDR3 contains 15 residues. V gave up 5 bases and J gave up 6 bases; unmatched junction bases: 10. This CDR3 reads CASSTWTRTVNEQFF. CDR3 DNA sequence: TGTGCCAGCAGTACCTGGACTAGAACGGTCAATGAGCAGTTCTTC.